A single sample gave rise to the 3 T cell receptor beta chains below, sequenced in a study of T cell responses to AZD1222 COVID-19 vaccine. Sequenced by immunoSEQ multiplex PCR; TCRdb stores in-frame clones only, minus some. The sample has 140,000 or so clones, 88% seen once. The material was peripheral blood, obtained 28 days after the second dose of the MenACWY control vaccine. The receptors were sampled from an adult who received the MenACWY meningococcal vaccine as a control.

The chain carries TRBV18 and TRBJ2-5; D is unresolved. CDR1 is KGHSH and CDR2 is LQKENI in the germline V gene. V dropped 5 bases and J dropped 4 bases, with 8 bases sitting between them. The CDR3 has 12 residues. The CDR3 spells CASSSDRETQYF. CDR3 DNA sequence: TGTGCCAGCTCATCCGATAGAGAGACCCAGTACTTC.

This clone was observed a handful of times. The CDR3 region is CASSSSGGEQYF. DNA for the CDR3: TGCGCCAGCAGCTCTAGCGGGGGCGAGCAGTACTTC. The chain links TRBV5-1 to TRBJ2-7, with TRBD2 matching 10 bases. Germline CDR1 is SGHRS and CDR2 is YFSETQ. This CDR3 comprises 12 residues. With V trimmed by 3 bases and J by 6 bases, 0 bases remained unmatched.

This chain uses TRBV3-1 (or the pseudogene TRBV3-2) with TRBJ1-2; no clear D gene. The germline V gene encodes CDR1 LGHDT and CDR2 YNNKEL (reference sequence). The CDR3 has 12 residues. V was shortened by 1 base and J by 4 bases, with 4 bases between the two germline ends. CDR3 bases: TGTGCCAGCAGCCAAGTGTTCTATGGCTACACCTTC. Translation gives CASSQVFYGYTF.